This TCR beta chain stems from a study of shared clonotypes between healthy human individuals. The CDR3 loop spans 19 amino acids. Germline CDR1 reads MDHEN; CDR2 reads SYDVKM. The trim removed 4 bases at V and 4 bases at J, leaving 12 bases unmatched. It was at deep level that the assay was run. Each cell subset's genomic DNA was divided evenly among several immunoSEQ plates. Sequencing was performed with immunoSEQ multiplex PCR; in TCRdb, only in-frame clones are kept and a portion is missing. Of some 2.4 million clones listed, 93% are singletons. The study enrolled healthy HIV-negative adults without recent acute infections or vaccinations as donors. CD4+ cell separation produced CD45RA+ naive and CD45RA-negative memory subsets.

V usage is TRBV28 and J usage is TRBJ2-1; 14 bases map to TRBD2. The source material was naive CD4+ T cells from PBMCs. The subset is: CD45RA+ positively selected. The TCR was taken from a man aged 18-30 years in good health. Some clones in this sample may be carry-over from other donors' samples. In DNA, the CDR3 is TGTGCCAGCAGTTCGTGGACTAGCGGGAGGAAAGGCTTATACAATGAGCAGTTCTTC. Encoded protein: CASSSWTSGRKGLYNEQFF.